Given below is one T cell receptor (beta chain) in context. Its target is not known. This sample was taken from a study of cytomegalovirus exposure and HLA in healthy donors. The germline gives CDR1 MNHEY, CDR2 SMNVEV (reference sequence). Trimming took off 5 bases at V and 4 bases at J, with 20 bases between the two ends. The CDR3 loop spans 16 amino acids. Study-level results: The listing of about 150 TCR beta chains classed them as cytomegalovirus-associated.

Both 60 Vbeta primers and 13 Jbeta primers went into the PCR. Profiling relied on immunoSEQ multiplex PCR, and the TCRdb table lists in-frame clones only, not all of them. The data show over 150,000 clones, roughly 89% seen once. The clonotype comes from a woman in her twenties or thirties in good health and CMV-seronegative. Specimen: PBMCs. The chain links TRBV27 to TRBJ1-2; D remains ambiguous. The CDR3 sequence is CASSPSAGRKSYGYTF. The CDR3 DNA reads as TGTGCCAGCAGTCCATCTGCCGGGAGGAAAAGCTATGGCTACACCTTC.